This T cell receptor beta chain is drawn from a study of T cells in Graves' hyperthyroidism and ophthalmopathy. Notes on the study in general: A 13 V-J model separated ophthalmopathy from stable hyperthyroidism.

Ophthalmopathy patients had moderate-to-severe active disease, CAS ≥3, NOSPECS ≥4, and disease duration under 3 months. Trimming pared 1 base from V and 8 bases from J, leaving 10 bases between. The CDR3 has 13 amino acids. Regions amplified from RNA transcripts were the TCR beta CDR3 regions. An initial round of RT-PCR targeting the TCR CDR3 relied on the HTBI primer set. TCRdb re-derived calls from the multiplex PCR reads in MiXCR, one entry per CDR3 protein. Seen here are 300,000 to 500,000 distinct CDR3 sequences, over 12% observed once, and the top ten hold approximately 27%. This clonotype was observed a handful of times. Antigen: not known.

The receptor comes from a man aged 45 to 65 with Graves' ophthalmopathy. The rearrangement links TRBV12-3 or TRBV12-4 to TRBJ2-3; D is possibly TRBD1 or TRBD2 (5 bases each). Sequencing was carried out using blood. CDR3 nucleotide sequence: TGTGCCAGCAGTTTAGAGAGGGGCGGTACGCAGTATTTT. Translation gives CASSLERGGTQYF.